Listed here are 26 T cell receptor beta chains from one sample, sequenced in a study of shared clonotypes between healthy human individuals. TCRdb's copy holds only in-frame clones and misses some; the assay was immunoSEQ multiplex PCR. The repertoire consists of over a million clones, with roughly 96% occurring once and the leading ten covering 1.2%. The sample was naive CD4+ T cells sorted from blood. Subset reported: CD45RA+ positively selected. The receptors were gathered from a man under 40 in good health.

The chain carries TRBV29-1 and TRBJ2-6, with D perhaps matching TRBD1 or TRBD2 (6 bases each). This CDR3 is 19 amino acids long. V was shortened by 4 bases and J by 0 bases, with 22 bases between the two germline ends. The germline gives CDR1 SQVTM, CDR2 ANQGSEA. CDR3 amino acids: CSVVSPGGGQTSGANVLTF. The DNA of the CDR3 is TGCAGCGTTGTTAGCCCCGGAGGGGGGCAAACCTCTGGGGCCAACGTCCTGACTTTC.

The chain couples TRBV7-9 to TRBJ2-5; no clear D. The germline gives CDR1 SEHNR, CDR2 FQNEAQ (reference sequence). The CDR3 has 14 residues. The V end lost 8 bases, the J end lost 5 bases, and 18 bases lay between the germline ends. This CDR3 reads CASDRTPLGETQYF. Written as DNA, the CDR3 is TGTGCCAGCGATAGGACCCCCCTCGGGGAGACCCAGTACTTC.

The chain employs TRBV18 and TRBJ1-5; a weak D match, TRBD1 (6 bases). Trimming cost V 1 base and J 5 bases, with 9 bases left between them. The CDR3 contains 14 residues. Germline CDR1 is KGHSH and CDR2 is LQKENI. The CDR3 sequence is CASSPRGADQPQHF. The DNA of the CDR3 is TGTGCCAGCTCACCACGGGGGGCCGATCAGCCCCAGCATTTT. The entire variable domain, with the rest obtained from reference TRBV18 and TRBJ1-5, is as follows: NAGVMQNPRHLVRRRGQEARLRCSPMKGHSHVYWYRQLPEEGLKFMVYLQKENIIDESGMPKERFSAEFPKEGPSILRIQQVVRGDSAAYFCASSPRGADQPQHFGDGTRLSIL.

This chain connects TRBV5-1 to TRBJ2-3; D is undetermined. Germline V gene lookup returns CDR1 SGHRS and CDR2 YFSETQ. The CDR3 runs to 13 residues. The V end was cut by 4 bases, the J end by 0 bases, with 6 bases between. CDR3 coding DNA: TGCGCCAGCAGCAGATTTAGCACAGATACGCAGTATTTT. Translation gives CASSRFSTDTQYF.

This CDR3 reads CASSEFKGLAGSYEQYF. The CDR3 nucleotides read TGTGCCAGCAGTGAATTCAAAGGACTAGCGGGATCCTACGAGCAGTACTTC. The chain recombines TRBV25-1 with TRBJ2-7, with 12 bases aligning to TRBD2. V trimming: 1 base; J trimming: 1 base; junction bases outside the gene matches: 5. This CDR3 region has 17 residues. Germline loops: CDR1 MGHDK, CDR2 SYGVNS.

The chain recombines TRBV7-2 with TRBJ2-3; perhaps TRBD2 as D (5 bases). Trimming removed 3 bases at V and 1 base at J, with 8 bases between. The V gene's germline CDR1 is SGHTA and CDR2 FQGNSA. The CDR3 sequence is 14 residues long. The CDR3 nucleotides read TGTGCCAGCAGCTTTATGCGGGGCACAGATACGCAGTATTTT. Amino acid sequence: CASSFMRGTDTQYF.

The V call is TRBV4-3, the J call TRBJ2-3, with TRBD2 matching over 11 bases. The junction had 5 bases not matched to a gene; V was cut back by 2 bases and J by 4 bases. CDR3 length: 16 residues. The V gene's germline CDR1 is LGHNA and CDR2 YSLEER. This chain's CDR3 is CASSQTLAGESDTQYF. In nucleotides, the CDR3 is TGCGCCAGCAGCCAAACACTAGCGGGAGAATCAGATACGCAGTATTTT.

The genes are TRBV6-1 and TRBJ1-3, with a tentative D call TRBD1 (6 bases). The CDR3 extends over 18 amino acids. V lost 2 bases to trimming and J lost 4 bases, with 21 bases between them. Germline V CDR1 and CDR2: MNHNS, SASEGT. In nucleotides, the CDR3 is TGTGCCAGCAGTGAATGGGGACTACAGGGTCAGAACGGAAACACCATATATTTT. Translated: CASSEWGLQGQNGNTIYF.

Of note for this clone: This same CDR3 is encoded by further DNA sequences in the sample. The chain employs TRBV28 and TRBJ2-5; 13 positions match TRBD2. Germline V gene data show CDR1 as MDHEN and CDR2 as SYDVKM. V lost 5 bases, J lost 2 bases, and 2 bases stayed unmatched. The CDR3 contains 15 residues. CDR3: CASSPGLAGQETQYF. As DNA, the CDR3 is TGTGCCAGCAGTCCGGGACTAGCGGGGCAAGAGACCCAGTACTTC.

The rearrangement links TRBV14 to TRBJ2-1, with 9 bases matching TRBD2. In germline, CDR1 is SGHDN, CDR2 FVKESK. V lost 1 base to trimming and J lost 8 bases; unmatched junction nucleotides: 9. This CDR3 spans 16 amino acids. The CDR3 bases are TGTGCCAGCAGCCAAGTCCCTAGCGGGATTAGCCATGAGCAGTTCTTC. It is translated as CASSQVPSGISHEQFF. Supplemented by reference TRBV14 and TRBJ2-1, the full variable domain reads EAGVTQFPSHSVIEKGQTVTLRCDPISGHDNLYWYRRVMGKEIKFLLHFVKESKQDESGMPNNRFLAERTGGTYSTLKVQPAELEDSGVYFCASSQVPSGISHEQFFGPGTRLTVL.

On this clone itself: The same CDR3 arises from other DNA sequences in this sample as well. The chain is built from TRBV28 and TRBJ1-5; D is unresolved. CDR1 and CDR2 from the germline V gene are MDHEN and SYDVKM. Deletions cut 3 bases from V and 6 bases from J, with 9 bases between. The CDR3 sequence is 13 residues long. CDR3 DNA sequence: TGTGCCAGCAGTTTCCGGGGAGGTCAGCCCCAGCATTTT. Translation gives CASSFRGGQPQHF.

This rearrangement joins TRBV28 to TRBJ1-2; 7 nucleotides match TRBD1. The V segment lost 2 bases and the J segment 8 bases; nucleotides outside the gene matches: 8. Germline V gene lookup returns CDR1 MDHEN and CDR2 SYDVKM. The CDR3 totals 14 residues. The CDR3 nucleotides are TGTGCCAGCAGTTTACTTGACAGGGAGGAGGGCTACACCTTC. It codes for CASSLLDREEGYTF.

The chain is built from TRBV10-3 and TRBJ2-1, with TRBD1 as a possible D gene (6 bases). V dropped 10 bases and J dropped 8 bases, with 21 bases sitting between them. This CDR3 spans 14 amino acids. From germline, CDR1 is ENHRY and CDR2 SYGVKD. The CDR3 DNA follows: TGTGCCACCTTCAGGGGTAGCTTTCCCGATGAGCAGTTCTTC. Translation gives CATFRGSFPDEQFF.

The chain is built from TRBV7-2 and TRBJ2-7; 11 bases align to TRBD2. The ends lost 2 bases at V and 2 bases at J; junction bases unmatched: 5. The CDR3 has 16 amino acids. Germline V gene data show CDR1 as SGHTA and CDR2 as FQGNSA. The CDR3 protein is CASSLIAGGPTYEQYF. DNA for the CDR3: TGTGCCAGCAGCTTAATAGCGGGAGGGCCAACCTACGAGCAGTACTTC. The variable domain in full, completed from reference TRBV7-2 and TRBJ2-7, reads GAGVSQSPSNKVTEKGKDVELRCDPISGHTALYWYRQSLGQGLEFLIYFQGNSAPDKSGLPSDRFSAERTGGSVSTLTIQRTQQEDSAVYLCASSLIAGGPTYEQYFGPGTRLTVT.

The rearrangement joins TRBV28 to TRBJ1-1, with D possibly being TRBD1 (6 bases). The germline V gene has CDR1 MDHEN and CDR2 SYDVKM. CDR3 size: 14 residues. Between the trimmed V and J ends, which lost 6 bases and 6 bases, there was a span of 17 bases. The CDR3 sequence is CASSPGGLGAEAFF. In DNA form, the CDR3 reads TGTGCCAGCAGCCCCGGGGGGCTGGGCGCTGAAGCTTTCTTT.

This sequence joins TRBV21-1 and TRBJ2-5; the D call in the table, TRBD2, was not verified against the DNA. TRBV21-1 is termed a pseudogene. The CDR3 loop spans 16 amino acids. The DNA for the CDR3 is TGTGCCAGCAGCACGAAAGGGGCTAGCGAACAAGAGACCCAGTACTTC. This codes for CASSTKGASEQETQYF.

The CDR3 here is CSVERQGLPNYGYTF. The CDR3 nucleotides are TGCAGCGTTGAACGGCAGGGCCTCCCTAACTATGGCTACACCTTC. This chain uses TRBV29-1 with TRBJ1-2; a possible D gene is TRBD1 (5 bases). V shed 2 bases and J shed 0 bases, with 13 bases lying between them. CDR1 is SQVTM and CDR2 is ANQGSEA in the germline V gene. The CDR3 loop spans 15 amino acids. Full variable domain (rest looked up from reference TRBV29-1 and TRBJ1-2): SAVISQKPSRDICQRGTSLTIQCQVDSQVTMMFWYRQQPGQSLTLIATANQGSEATYESGFVIDKFPISRPNLTFSTLTVSNMSPEDSSIYLCSVERQGLPNYGYTFGSGTRLTVV.

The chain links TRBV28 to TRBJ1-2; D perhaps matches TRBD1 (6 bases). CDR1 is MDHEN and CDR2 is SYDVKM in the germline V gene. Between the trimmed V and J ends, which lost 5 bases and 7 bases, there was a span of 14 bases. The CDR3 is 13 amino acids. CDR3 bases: TGTGCCAGCAGTCCCGGGACACCGTCTGGCTACACCTTC. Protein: CASSPGTPSGYTF.

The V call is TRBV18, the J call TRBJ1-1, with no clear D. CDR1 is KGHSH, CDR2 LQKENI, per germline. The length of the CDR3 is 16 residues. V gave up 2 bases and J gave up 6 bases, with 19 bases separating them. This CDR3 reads CASSPGLAAVEAEAFF. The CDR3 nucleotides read TGTGCCAGCTCACCAGGGCTAGCGGCGGTGGAGGCTGAAGCTTTCTTT.

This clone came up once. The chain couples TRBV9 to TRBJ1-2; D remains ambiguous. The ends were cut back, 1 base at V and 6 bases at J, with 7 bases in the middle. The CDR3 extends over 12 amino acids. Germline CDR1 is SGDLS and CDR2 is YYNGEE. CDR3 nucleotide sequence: TGTGCCAGCAGCGTACAAGGAGATGGCTACACCTTC. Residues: CASSVQGDGYTF.

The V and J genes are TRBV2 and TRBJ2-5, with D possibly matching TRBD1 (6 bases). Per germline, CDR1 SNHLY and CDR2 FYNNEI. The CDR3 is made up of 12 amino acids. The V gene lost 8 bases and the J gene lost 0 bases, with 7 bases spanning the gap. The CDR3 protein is CASHRDQETQYF. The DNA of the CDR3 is TGTGCCAGCCACAGGGACCAAGAGACCCAGTACTTC.

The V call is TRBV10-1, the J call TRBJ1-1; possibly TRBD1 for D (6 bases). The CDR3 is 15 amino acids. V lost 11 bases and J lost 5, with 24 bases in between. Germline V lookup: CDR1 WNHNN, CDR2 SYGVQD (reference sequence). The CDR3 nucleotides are TGCGCCGGTCCCCCGGGACAACAGGGTTGGACTGAAGCTTTCTTT. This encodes CAGPPGQQGWTEAFF.

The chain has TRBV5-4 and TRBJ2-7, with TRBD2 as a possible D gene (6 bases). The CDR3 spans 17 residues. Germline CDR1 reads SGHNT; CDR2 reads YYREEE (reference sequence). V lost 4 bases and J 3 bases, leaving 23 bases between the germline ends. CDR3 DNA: TGTGCCAGCAGCCGTTTTTTATTTCCCTTGGAGGGCTACGAGCAGTACTTC. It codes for CASSRFLFPLEGYEQYF.

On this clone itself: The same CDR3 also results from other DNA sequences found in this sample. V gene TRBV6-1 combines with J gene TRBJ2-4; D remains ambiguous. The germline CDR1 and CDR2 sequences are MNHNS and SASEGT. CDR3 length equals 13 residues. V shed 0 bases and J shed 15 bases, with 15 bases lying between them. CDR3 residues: CASSEAPVTVRYF. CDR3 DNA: TGTGCCAGCAGTGAAGCCCCGGTCACTGTTCGGTACTTC.

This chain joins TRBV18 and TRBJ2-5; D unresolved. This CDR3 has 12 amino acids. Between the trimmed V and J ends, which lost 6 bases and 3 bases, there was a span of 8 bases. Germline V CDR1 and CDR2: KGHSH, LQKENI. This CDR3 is CASSRKEETQYF. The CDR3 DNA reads TGTGCCAGCTCGCGCAAAGAAGAGACCCAGTACTTC. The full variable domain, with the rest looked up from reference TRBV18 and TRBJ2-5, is NAGVMQNPRHLVRRRGQEARLRCSPMKGHSHVYWYRQLPEEGLKFMVYLQKENIIDESGMPKERFSAEFPKEGPSILRIQQVVRGDSAAYFCASSRKEETQYFGPGTRLLVL.

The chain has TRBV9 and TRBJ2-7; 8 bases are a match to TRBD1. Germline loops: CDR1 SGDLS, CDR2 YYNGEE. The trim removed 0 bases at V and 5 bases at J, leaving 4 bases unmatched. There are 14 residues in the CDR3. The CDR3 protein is CASSVAPGGHEQYF. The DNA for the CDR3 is TGTGCCAGCAGCGTAGCTCCAGGGGGCCACGAGCAGTACTTC.